This TCR beta chain was sequenced in a study of blood T cell repertoires in COVID-19. Profiled with immunoSEQ multiplex PCR; TCRdb holds only in-frame clones, not every one. The data contain about 96,000 clones, around 90% of them singletons. CDR3 length: 14 amino acids. Germline CDR1 SGHAT, CDR2 FQNNGV. Trimming took 1 base from V and 9 from J; bases not matched to a gene: 0. The sequence was obtained from a human donor with COVID-19, enrolled during active disease. The donor label of this sample is uncertain. This chain links TRBV11-2 with TRBJ1-6, with 10 bases that match TRBD1. Sample: peripheral blood. CDR3 amino acids: CASSLGDRGSPLHF. The CDR3 nucleotides are TGTGCCAGCAGCTTAGGGGACAGGGGTTCACCCCTCCACTTT. Combining the CDR3 with reference TRBV11-2 and TRBJ1-6 gives the whole variable domain EAGVAQSPRYKIIEKRQSVAFWCNPISGHATLYWYQQILGQGPKLLIQFQNNGVVDDSQLPKDRFSAERLKGVDSTLKIQPAKLEDSAVYLCASSLGDRGSPLHFGNGTRLTVT.